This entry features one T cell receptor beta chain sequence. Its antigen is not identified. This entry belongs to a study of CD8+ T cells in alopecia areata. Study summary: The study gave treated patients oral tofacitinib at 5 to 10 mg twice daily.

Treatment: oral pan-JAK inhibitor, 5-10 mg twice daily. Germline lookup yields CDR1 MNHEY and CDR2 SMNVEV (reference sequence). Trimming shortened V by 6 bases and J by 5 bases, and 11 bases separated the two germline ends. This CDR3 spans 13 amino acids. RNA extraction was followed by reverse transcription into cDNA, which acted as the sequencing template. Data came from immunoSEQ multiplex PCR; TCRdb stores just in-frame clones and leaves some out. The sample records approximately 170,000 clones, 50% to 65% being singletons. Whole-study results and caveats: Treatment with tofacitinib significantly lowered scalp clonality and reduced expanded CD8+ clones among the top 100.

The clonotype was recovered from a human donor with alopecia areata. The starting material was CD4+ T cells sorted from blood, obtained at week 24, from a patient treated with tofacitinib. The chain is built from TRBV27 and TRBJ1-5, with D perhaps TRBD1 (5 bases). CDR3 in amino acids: CASSWGSDQPQHF. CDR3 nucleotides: TGTGCCAGCAGCTGGGGGTCTGATCAGCCCCAGCATTTT.